The T cell receptor beta chain described here comes from a study of breast tumors, draining lymph nodes, adjacent tissues. Study outcomes and limitations: Tumor TCR diversity was below lymph nodes but above nontumor tissue. Most tumor T cells seemingly derive from lymph node, then expand in tumor.

TCRdb passed the multiplex PCR reads through MiXCR, listing each CDR3 protein once. The data hold approximately 280,000 distinct CDR3 sequences, with about 30% observed a single time. The lymph nodes were axillary draining lymph nodes from breast cancer patients. This clonotype was counted a few times. Antigen: not known. Possible read error: a much larger clone is one base away. The specimen was axillary lymph node tissue. The TCR comes from a female donor with breast cancer. Some clones in this sample may be carry-over from other donors' samples.

CDR3 sequence: CSASLAGASAQYF. The CDR3 nucleotides read TGCAGTGCTAGCCTAGCGGGAGCTTCCGCGCAGTACTTC. V usage is TRBV20-1 and J usage is TRBJ2-7, with TRBD2 matching 10 bases. Trimming removed 3 bases from V and 9 bases from J; junction bases left unmatched: 8. The CDR3 is 13 amino acids. Germline V CDR1 and CDR2: DFQATT, SNEGSKA (reference sequence).